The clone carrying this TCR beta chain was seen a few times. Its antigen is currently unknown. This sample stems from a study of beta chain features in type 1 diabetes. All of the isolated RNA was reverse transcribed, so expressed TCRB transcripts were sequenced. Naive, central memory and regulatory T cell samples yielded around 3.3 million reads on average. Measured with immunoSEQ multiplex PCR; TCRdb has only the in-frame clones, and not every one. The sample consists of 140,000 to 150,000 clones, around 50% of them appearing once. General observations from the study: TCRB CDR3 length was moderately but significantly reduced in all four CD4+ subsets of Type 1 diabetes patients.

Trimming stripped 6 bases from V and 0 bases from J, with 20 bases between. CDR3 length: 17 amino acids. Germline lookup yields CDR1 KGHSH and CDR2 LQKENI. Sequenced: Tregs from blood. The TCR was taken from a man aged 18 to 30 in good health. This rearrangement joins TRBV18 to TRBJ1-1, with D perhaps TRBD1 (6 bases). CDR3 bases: TGTGCCAGCTCTACGACAGGCCCTAATCCCATGAACACTGAAGCTTTCTTT. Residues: CASSTTGPNPMNTEAFF.